This is a list of T cell receptor beta chains from one sample in a study of T cells in Graves' hyperthyroidism and ophthalmopathy. TCRdb re-derived calls from the multiplex PCR reads in MiXCR, one entry per CDR3 protein. The table shows about 350,000 distinct CDR3 sequences, with roughly 15% occurring only once. The sequenced sample consisted of blood. The receptors here all came from a woman aged 25 to 39 with Graves' hyperthyroidism that later progressed to Graves' ophthalmopathy. The CDR3 runs from the conserved cysteine through the conserved F or W. Fields, in order: D gene, V gene, J gene, clone size, CDR3 DNA, CDR3 protein. The D gene is left open where the match is weak. Expanded clones get a size class; other rows say once, few or many, or leave the size out.

d_gene: NA
v_gene: TRBV20-1
j_gene: TRBJ2-1
abundance: many
CDR3nt: TGCAGTGCGGCGAGTCGGGACCAACTTGGGGTTTACAATGAGCAGTTCTTC
CDR3aa: CSAASRDQLGVYNEQFF

d_gene: NA
v_gene: TRBV9
j_gene: TRBJ2-3
abundance: few
CDR3nt: TGTGCCAGCAGCGCCACATGGGATACGCAGTATTTT
CDR3aa: CASSATWDTQYF

d_gene: TRBD1
v_gene: TRBV4-1
j_gene: TRBJ1-6
abundance: many
CDR3nt: TGCGCCAGCAGCCAAGATAATCAGGGGGGCGTTTCACCCCTCCACTTT
CDR3aa: CASSQDNQGGVSPLHF

d_gene: NA
v_gene: TRBV7-6
j_gene: TRBJ2-1
abundance: many
CDR3nt: TGTGCCAGCAGCTTAGGTGCCCATGAGCAGTTCTTC
CDR3aa: CASSLGAHEQFF

d_gene: NA
v_gene: TRBV7-6
j_gene: TRBJ2-7
abundance: few
CDR3nt: TGTGCCAGCAGCTTAGGTCCGGGGGGCATCAGCTCCTACGAGCAGTACTTC
CDR3aa: CASSLGPGGISSYEQYF

d_gene: NA
v_gene: TRBV27
j_gene: TRBJ2-3
abundance: NA
CDR3nt: TGTGCCAGCAGTTGGAGGAGGGAGCGCACAGATACGCAGTATTTC
CDR3aa: CASSWRRERTDTQYF

d_gene: NA
v_gene: TRBV29-1
j_gene: TRBJ2-7
abundance: many
CDR3nt: TGCAGCGTCGCCTCGTGGGCAGATCCCTACGAGCAGTACTTC
CDR3aa: CSVASWADPYEQYF

d_gene: TRBD2
v_gene: TRBV12-3/TRBV12-4
j_gene: TRBJ2-2
abundance: many
CDR3nt: TGTGCCAGCAGTTTGGGGGGAGGGGCCACCGGGGAGCTGTTTTTT
CDR3aa: CASSLGGGATGELFF

d_gene: NA
v_gene: TRBV5-1
j_gene: TRBJ1-1
abundance: many
CDR3nt: TGCGCCAGCAGCTCCGGGGGTGGAGGTATGAACACTGAAGCTTTCTTT
CDR3aa: CASSSGGGGMNTEAFF

d_gene: NA
v_gene: TRBV2
j_gene: TRBJ1-4
abundance: many
CDR3nt: TGTGCCAGCAGGACCTACCAGAACAATGAAAAACTGTTTTTT
CDR3aa: CASRTYQNNEKLFF

d_gene: NA
v_gene: TRBV5-1
j_gene: TRBJ2-1
abundance: many
CDR3nt: TGCGCCAGCACCTGGGCAGGGCCCTACAATGAGCAGTTCTTC
CDR3aa: CASTWAGPYNEQFF

d_gene: NA
v_gene: TRBV2
j_gene: TRBJ1-2
abundance: many
CDR3nt: TGTGCCAGCAGGGACAGAAAGGACCCTAACTATGGCTACACCTTC
CDR3aa: CASRDRKDPNYGYTF

d_gene: NA
v_gene: TRBV6-1
j_gene: TRBJ1-2
abundance: many
CDR3nt: TGTGCCAGCAGTCGACCGGGACGGAACTATGGCTACACCTTC
CDR3aa: CASSRPGRNYGYTF

d_gene: NA
v_gene: TRBV7-9
j_gene: TRBJ2-7
abundance: many
CDR3nt: TGTGCCAGCAGCCAGGGAATCCCGGACGAGCAGTACTTC
CDR3aa: CASSQGIPDEQYF

d_gene: NA
v_gene: TRBV7-3
j_gene: TRBJ2-1
abundance: many
CDR3nt: TGTGCCAGCAGCTTAATGCGGCAGAAGCACCCGCTAAACAACAATGAGCAGTTCTTC
CDR3aa: CASSLMRQKHPLNNNEQFF

d_gene: NA
v_gene: TRBV10-3
j_gene: TRBJ2-5
abundance: many
CDR3nt: TGTGCCACCGCGTTAAGGACAGAGCAAGAGACCCAGTACTTC
CDR3aa: CATALRTEQETQYF

d_gene: TRBD1
v_gene: TRBV3-1
j_gene: TRBJ1-2
abundance: many
CDR3nt: TGTGCCAGCAGCCAGTCGCAGGGGGCGTACTATGGCTACACCTTC
CDR3aa: CASSQSQGAYYGYTF

d_gene: NA
v_gene: TRBV6-1
j_gene: TRBJ2-1
abundance: many
CDR3nt: TGTGCCAGCAGTGCGTACGGACCCATCTCCTACAATGAGCAGTTCTTC
CDR3aa: CASSAYGPISYNEQFF

d_gene: NA
v_gene: TRBV6-4
j_gene: TRBJ2-1
abundance: NA
CDR3nt: TGTGCCAGCAGTTACCAAGGGTATGATGAGCAGTTCTTC
CDR3aa: CASSYQGYDEQFF

d_gene: NA
v_gene: TRBV27
j_gene: TRBJ2-1
abundance: NA
CDR3nt: TGTGCCAGCAGTTTCCTGATTAACATTCACAATGAGCAGTTCTTC
CDR3aa: CASSFLINIHNEQFF

d_gene: NA
v_gene: TRBV7-9
j_gene: TRBJ2-7
abundance: few
CDR3nt: TGTGCCAGCAGCTTAGCGGAACCTTACGAGCAGTACTTC
CDR3aa: CASSLAEPYEQYF

d_gene: TRBD2
v_gene: TRBV12-3/TRBV12-4
j_gene: TRBJ2-3
abundance: many
CDR3nt: TGTGCCAGCACCCCTAGCGGGAGGACCACAGATACGCAGTATTTT
CDR3aa: CASTPSGRTTDTQYF